One and the same sample provided the 10 T cell receptor beta chains below, sequenced in a study of shared clonotypes between healthy human individuals. Clones were read by immunoSEQ multiplex PCR, and TCRdb kept only the in-frame ones, dropping some. The sample lists roughly 590,000 clones, just under 97% occurring once. Terminally differentiated effector memory CD45RA+ cells were excluded from the naive CD8 cells, which were CD45RO-negative and positively selected for CCR7. The sequenced material came from naive CD8+ T cells sorted from blood. The receptors derive from a woman aged 25-40 years in good health.

The genes are TRBV10-2 and TRBJ2-5; tentative D call: TRBD1 (6 bases). The V end was cut by 10 bases, the J end by 5 bases, with 23 bases between. Per the germline V gene, CDR1 is WSHSY and CDR2 is SAAADI. The CDR3 runs to 15 residues. The CDR3 reads CATRTDSQRGETQYF. The CDR3 DNA reads TGCGCCACCCGGACAGACTCACAAAGGGGGGAGACCCAGTACTTC.

The V gene is TRBV27, the J gene TRBJ2-1, with TRBD2 matching 7 bases. Germline-derived CDR1 and CDR2 are MNHEY and SMNVEV (reference sequence). The CDR3 has 16 amino acids. V trimming: 6 bases; J trimming: 5 bases; junction bases outside the gene matches: 13. The CDR3 DNA reads TGTGCCAGCAGCACCCAGTTCGGGGGAGGGAACAATGAGCAGTTCTTC. The encoded protein is CASSTQFGGGNNEQFF.

The CDR3 DNA follows: TGTGCCAGCAGTCCCGCAGCGAGCTCCTACGAGCAGTACTTC. Its translation is CASSPAASSYEQYF. This chain links TRBV27 with TRBJ2-7, with unresolved D. Trimming shortened V by 5 bases and J by 0 bases, and 11 bases separated the two germline ends. The CDR3 loop spans 14 amino acids. Germline-derived CDR1 and CDR2 are MNHEY and SMNVEV (reference sequence).

The V gene is TRBV9, the J gene TRBJ2-7, with D possibly being TRBD1 (5 bases). V was cut by 3 bases and J by 7 bases, with 20 bases left in between. CDR3 length equals 15 residues. Per the germline V gene, CDR1 is SGDLS and CDR2 is YYNGEE. The CDR3 protein is CASSADAGSRYEQYF. CDR3 coding DNA: TGTGCCAGCAGCGCCGACGCAGGGTCGCGTTATGAGCAGTACTTC.

This rearrangement joins TRBV5-1 to TRBJ2-7, with unresolved D. Trimming took off 3 bases at V and 0 bases at J, with 13 bases between the two ends. CDR1 and CDR2 from the germline V gene are SGHRS and YFSETQ. The CDR3 spans 15 residues. The DNA for the CDR3 is TGCGCCAGCAGCTCCTCAGGCCCTAGCTCCTACGAGCAGTACTTC. This translates into CASSSSGPSSYEQYF.

There are a few counts of this clone. Distinct nucleotide sequences in the sample also encode this CDR3. The V call is TRBV19, the J call TRBJ2-7; 10 nucleotides line up with TRBD1. The junction had 1 base not matched to a gene; V was cut back by 3 bases and J by 2 bases. The CDR3 totals 14 residues. Germline CDR1 is LNHDA and CDR2 is SQIVND (reference sequence). CDR3 protein: CASSIGQGAYEQYF. DNA of the CDR3: TGTGCCAGTAGTATCGGACAGGGGGCCTACGAGCAGTACTTC.

J is TRBJ2-7 and V is TRBV9, with D tentatively TRBD2 (5 bases). The CDR3 length is 14 residues. In germline, CDR1 is SGDLS, CDR2 YYNGEE. V was shortened by 8 bases and J by 2 bases, with 17 bases between the two germline ends. CDR3 sequence reads: CASAPAGGAYEQYF. As DNA, the CDR3 is TGTGCCAGTGCCCCCGCGGGTGGGGCCTACGAGCAGTACTTC.

The V gene is TRBV10-3, the J gene TRBJ1-1; D gene unclear. CDR1 ENHRY and CDR2 SYGVKD come from the germline V gene. The V and J ends lost 3 bases and 3 bases respectively, with 17 bases between them. The length of the CDR3 is 16 residues. The CDR3 DNA reads TGTGCCATCAGTGAATTTGACATTACTACCTACACTGAAGCTTTCTTT. As protein: CAISEFDITTYTEAFF.

This sequence joins TRBV6-4 and TRBJ2-7; the D gene is possibly TRBD2 (6 bases). CDR1 is MRHNA and CDR2 is SNTAGT in the germline V gene. The CDR3 length is 13 residues. Trimming shortened V by 3 bases and J by 7 bases, and 13 bases separated the two germline ends. CDR3 nucleotide sequence: TGTGCCAGCAGTGAGGCGCGGGACTCTGAGCAGTACTTC. As protein: CASSEARDSEQYF.

The CDR3: CASSQGLAAYEQYF. In DNA form, the CDR3 reads TGCGCCAGCAGTCAAGGACTAGCGGCCTACGAGCAGTACTTC. This chain connects TRBV10-2 to TRBJ2-7; 10 bases fit TRBD2. Trimming at V came to 5 bases and at J to 2 bases, leaving 3 bases not matched to a gene. The length of the CDR3 is 14 residues. Germline CDR1 WSHSY, CDR2 SAAADI.